This TCR beta chain was retrieved from a study of blood T cell repertoires in COVID-19. Germline V gives CDR1 SGDLS, CDR2 YYNGEE. CDR3 length equals 14 residues. Trimming removed 0 bases from V and 1 base from J, with 6 bases in between. Measured with immunoSEQ multiplex PCR; TCRdb has only the in-frame clones, and not every one. The data hold 200,000 or so clones, with approximately 89% observed a single time. Sample: PBMCs or T cells enriched from blood (not recorded which). This clonotype was sampled from a woman in her twenties or thirties who had been exposed to COVID-19. V and J are TRBV9 and TRBJ2-3, with D uncertain. CDR3 in amino acids: CASSVGSGTDTQYF. DNA for the CDR3: TGTGCCAGCAGCGTAGGAAGCGGCACAGATACGCAGTATTTT.